The clone carrying this T cell receptor beta chain occurred a few times. The antigen is unknown. This entry comes from a study of T cells after yellow fever vaccination. Findings of the study overall: Weaker, the secondary response had a peak occurring faster, on day 5 versus 15.

TCRdb recomputed calls from the 5' RACE reads with MiXCR, one row per CDR3 protein. The table records over 100,000 distinct CDR3 sequences, 8.4% of them present only once. The source of this sequence is a man aged 25-45 years who received the YFV17D yellow fever vaccine. The specimen comprised CD8+ T cells sorted from PBMCs, sampled 45 days after the yellow fever booster vaccination.

The CDR3 here is CASSQDPEDVFGKLFF. In DNA form, the CDR3 reads TGTGCCAGCAGCCAAGATCCGGAAGACGTTTTCGGAAAACTGTTTTTT. This sequence joins TRBV3-1 and TRBJ1-4; D remains ambiguous. V was shortened by 0 bases and J by 10 bases, with 18 bases between the two germline ends. Germline V gives CDR1 LGHDT, CDR2 YNNKEL (reference sequence). The CDR3 consists of 16 residues. The whole variable domain, filled in from reference TRBV3-1 and TRBJ1-4, reads DTAVSQTPKYLVTQMGNDKSIKCEQNLGHDTMYWYKQDSKKFLKIMFSYNNKELIINETVPNRFSPKSPDKAHLNLHINSLELGDSAVYFCASSQDPEDVFGKLFFGSGTQLSVL.